This T cell receptor beta chain emerged from a study of T cells after yellow fever vaccination. Study in general: For low cell numbers, libraries were made with SMART-Seq v4 Ultra Low Input. Overall study results and limits: Abundant clonotypes (contaminants from the bulk population) could be present in FACS-sorted repertoires. Most primary-vaccination clones recurred post-booster (about 96% CD4, more than 85% CD8).

Conversion of TCR transcripts into cDNA relied on 5'RACE template switching, which added a universal primer site and UMIs. TCRdb ran MiXCR on the 5' RACE reads and lists one entry per CDR3 protein. The sample lists 300,000 to 350,000 distinct CDR3 sequences, approximately 4.3% occurring once. This clonotype was observed at least ten times. What it recognizes is unknown. This receptor was obtained from a man aged 18 to 35 who received the YFV17D yellow fever vaccine. The specimen was PBMCs, collected 15 days after the yellow fever booster vaccination.

The CDR3 bases are TGCGCCAGCAGCTTGGAACGGCGGGGAGATACGCAGTATTTT. Translation gives CASSLERRGDTQYF. V gene TRBV5-1 combines with J gene TRBJ2-3; perhaps TRBD2 as D (6 bases). Germline values: CDR1 SGHRS, CDR2 YFSETQ. Trimming cost V 0 bases and J 5 bases, with 10 bases left between them. The CDR3 runs 14 residues.